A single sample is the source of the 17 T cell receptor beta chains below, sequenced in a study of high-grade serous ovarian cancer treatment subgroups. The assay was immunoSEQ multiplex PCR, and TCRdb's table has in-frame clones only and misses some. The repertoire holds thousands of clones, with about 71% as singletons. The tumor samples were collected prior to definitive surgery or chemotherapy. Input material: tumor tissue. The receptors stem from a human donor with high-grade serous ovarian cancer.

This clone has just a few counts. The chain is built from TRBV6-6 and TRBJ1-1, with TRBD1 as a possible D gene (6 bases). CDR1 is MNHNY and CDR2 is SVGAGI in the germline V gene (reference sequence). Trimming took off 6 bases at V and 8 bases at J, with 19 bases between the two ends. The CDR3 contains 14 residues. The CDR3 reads CASSGGTQAREAFF. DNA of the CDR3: TGTGCCAGCAGCGGCGGGACACAAGCCAGGGAAGCTTTCTTT.

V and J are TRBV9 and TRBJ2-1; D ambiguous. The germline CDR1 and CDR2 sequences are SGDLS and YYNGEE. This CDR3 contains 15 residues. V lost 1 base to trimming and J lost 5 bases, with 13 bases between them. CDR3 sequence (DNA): TGTGCCAGCAGCGTAACGCTCAACACGCACAATGAGCAGTTCTTC. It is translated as CASSVTLNTHNEQFF. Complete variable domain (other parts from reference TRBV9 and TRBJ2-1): DSGVTQTPKHLITATGQRVTLRCSPRSGDLSVYWYQQSLDQGLQFLIQYYNGEERAKGNILERFSAQQFPDLHSELNLSSLELGDSALYFCASSVTLNTHNEQFFGPGTRLTVL.

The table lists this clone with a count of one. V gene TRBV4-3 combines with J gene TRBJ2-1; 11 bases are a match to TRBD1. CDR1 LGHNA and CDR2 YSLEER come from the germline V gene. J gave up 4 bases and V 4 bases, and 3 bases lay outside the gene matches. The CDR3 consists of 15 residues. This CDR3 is CASSPGQGAYNEQFF. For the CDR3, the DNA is TGCGCCAGCAGCCCCGGACAGGGGGCATACAATGAGCAGTTCTTC.

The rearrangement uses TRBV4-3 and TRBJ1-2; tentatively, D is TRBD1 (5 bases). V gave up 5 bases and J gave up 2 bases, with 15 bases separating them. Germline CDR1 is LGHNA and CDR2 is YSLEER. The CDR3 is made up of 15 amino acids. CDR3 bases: TGCGCCAGCAGCTTCCGGGGCCGGGGGAACTATGGCTACACCTTC. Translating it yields CASSFRGRGNYGYTF.

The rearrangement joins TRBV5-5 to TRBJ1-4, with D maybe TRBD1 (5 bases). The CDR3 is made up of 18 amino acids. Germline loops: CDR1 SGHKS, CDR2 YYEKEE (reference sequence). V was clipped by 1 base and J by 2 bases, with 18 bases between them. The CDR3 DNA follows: TGTGCCAGCAGCTTGTCTTCGGGCAGGGTTACGACTAATGAAAAACTGTTTTTT. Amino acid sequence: CASSLSSGRVTTNEKLFF.

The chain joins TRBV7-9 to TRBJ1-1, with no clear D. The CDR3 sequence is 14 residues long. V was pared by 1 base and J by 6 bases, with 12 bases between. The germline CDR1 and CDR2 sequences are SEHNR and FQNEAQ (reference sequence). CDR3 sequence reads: CASSLVDAFAEAFF. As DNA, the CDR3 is TGTGCCAGCAGCTTAGTAGATGCATTCGCTGAAGCTTTCTTT.

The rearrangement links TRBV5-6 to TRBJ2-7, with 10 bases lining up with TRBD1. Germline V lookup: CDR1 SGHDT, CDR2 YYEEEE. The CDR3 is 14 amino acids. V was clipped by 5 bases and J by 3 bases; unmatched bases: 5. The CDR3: CASRRTGGNYEQYF. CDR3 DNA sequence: TGTGCCAGCAGACGGACAGGGGGTAACTACGAGCAGTACTTC.

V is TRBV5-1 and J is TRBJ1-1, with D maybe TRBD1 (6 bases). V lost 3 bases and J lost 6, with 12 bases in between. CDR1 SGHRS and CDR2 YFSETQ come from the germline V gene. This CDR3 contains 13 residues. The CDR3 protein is CASSSGAWPEAFF. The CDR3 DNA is TGCGCCAGCAGCTCGGGGGCGTGGCCTGAAGCTTTCTTT.

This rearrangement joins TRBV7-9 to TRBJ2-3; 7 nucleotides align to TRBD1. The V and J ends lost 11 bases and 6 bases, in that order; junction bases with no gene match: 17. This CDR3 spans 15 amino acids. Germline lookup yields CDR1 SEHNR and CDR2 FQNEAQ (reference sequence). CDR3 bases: TGTGCCTTCCATCCCCCGGGACAGACCTGGGATACGCAGTATTTT. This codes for CAFHPPGQTWDTQYF.

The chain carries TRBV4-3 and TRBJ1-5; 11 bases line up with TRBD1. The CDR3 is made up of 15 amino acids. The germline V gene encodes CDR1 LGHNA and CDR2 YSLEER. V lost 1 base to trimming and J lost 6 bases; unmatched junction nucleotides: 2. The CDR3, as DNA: TGCGCCAGCAGCCAAGGGACAGGGGGCTTTCAGCCCCAGCATTTT. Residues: CASSQGTGGFQPQHF.

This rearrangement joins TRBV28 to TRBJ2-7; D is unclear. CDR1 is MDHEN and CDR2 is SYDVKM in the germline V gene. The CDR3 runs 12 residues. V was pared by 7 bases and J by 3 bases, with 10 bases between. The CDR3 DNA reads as TGTGCCAGCACCCCCCACAGCTACGAGCAGTACTTC. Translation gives CASTPHSYEQYF. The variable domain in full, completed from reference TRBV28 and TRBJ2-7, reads DVKVTQSSRYLVKRTGEKVFLECVQDMDHENMFWYRQDPGLGLRLIYFSYDVKMKEKGDIPEGYSVSREKKERFSLILESASTNQTSMYLCASTPHSYEQYFGPGTRLTVT.

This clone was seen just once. The CDR3 DNA reads as TGTGCCTGGAGTCCCAGGGGGTCGGGTCAGCCCCAGCATTTT. Translating it yields CAWSPRGSGQPQHF. V usage is TRBV30 and J usage is TRBJ1-5, with 7 bases fitting TRBD1. The CDR3 spans 14 residues. Trimming took 2 bases from V and 6 from J; bases not matched to a gene: 7. Germline V gives CDR1 GTSNPN, CDR2 SVGIG (reference sequence).

CDR3 in amino acids: CASSLNRGRVETEAFF. CDR3 DNA sequence: TGTGCCAGCAGCTTGAACAGGGGGCGAGTTGAGACTGAAGCTTTCTTT. The chain joins TRBV5-4 to TRBJ1-1; 9 nucleotides match TRBD1. The length of the CDR3 is 16 residues. The germline V gene encodes CDR1 SGHNT and CDR2 YYREEE (reference sequence). Trimming at V came to 1 base and at J to 5 bases, leaving 9 bases not matched to a gene.

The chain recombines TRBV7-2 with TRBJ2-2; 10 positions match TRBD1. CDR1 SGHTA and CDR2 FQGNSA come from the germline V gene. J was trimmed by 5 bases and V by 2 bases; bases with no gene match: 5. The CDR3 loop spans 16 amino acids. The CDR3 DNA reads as TGTGCCAGCAGCTTAAGACAGGGGGCAGAGACCGGGGAGCTGTTTTTT. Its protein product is CASSLRQGAETGELFF.

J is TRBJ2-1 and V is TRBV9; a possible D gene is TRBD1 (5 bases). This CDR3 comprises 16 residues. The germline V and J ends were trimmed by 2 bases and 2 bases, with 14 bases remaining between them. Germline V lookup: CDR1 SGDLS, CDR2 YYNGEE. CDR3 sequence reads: CASSVTYTGTYNEQFF. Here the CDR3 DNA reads TGTGCCAGCAGCGTGACTTACACAGGAACCTACAATGAGCAGTTCTTC.

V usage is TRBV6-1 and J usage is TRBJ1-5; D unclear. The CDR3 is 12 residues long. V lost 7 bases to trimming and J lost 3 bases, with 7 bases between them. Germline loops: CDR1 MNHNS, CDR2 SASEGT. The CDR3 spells CASKGPNQPQHF. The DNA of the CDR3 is TGTGCCAGCAAGGGCCCCAATCAGCCCCAGCATTTT.

The CDR3 region has the DNA TGTGCCAGCAGCCCGCCCCAATTACGGGCCGCTTTCTTT. Protein product: CASSPPQLRAAFF. The rearrangement uses TRBV5-5 and TRBJ1-1; D gene unclear. The CDR3 has 13 amino acids. Germline CDR1 and CDR2: SGHKS and YYEKEE (reference sequence). V lost 4 bases and J 11 bases, leaving 18 bases between the germline ends.